This entry concerns a single TCR beta chain. Its antigen is currently unknown. Germline and junction disagree at one end, which may indicate a read error. The sample is drawn from a study of cytomegalovirus exposure and HLA in healthy donors. Study results and caveats: Some V segments could not be told apart, so they were left out, TRBV6-2 and TRBV6-3 among them. Cytomegalovirus association was listed for 164 TCR beta chains.

This CDR3 contains 15 residues. CDR1 MDHEN and CDR2 SYDVKM come from the germline V gene. In the PCR, 60 Vbeta and 13 Jbeta primers were used. This table comes from immunoSEQ multiplex PCR, and its TCRdb copy is limited to in-frame clones, with some not included. The sample has 200,000 to 250,000 clones; 79% are singletons. Sequencing was performed on PBMCs. V is TRBV28 and J is TRBJ2-7, with TRBD1 matching 12 bases. This TCR was sampled from a man between 45 and 60 years old in good health and CMV-seronegative. This CDR3 is CASSLGTGGPYGQYF. Here the CDR3 DNA reads TGTGCCAGCAGTTTGGGGACAGGGGGCCCGTACGGGCAGTACTTC.